Detailed here is one TCR beta chain. As yet, its antigen is unknown. Germline assignment: CDR1 SGDLS and CDR2 YYNGEE. The CDR3 covers 14 residues. V shed 7 bases, J shed 8 bases, and the junction held 11 bases outside the gene matches. The data are from a study of cytomegalovirus exposure and HLA in healthy donors. Points from the study as a whole: Analyses of presence/absence relied on an assumption of roughly uniform sequencing depth across donors. Evidence from a later analysis indicated that most CMV-associated TCR beta chains looked HLA-restricted.

The PCR contained 60 Vbeta and 13 Jbeta primers. Data came from immunoSEQ multiplex PCR; TCRdb stores just in-frame clones and leaves some out. The sample lists 150,000 to 200,000 clones, roughly 79% occurring once. Sequenced: PBMCs. The source of this sequence is a man younger than 35 in good health and CMV-seropositive. The gene calls are TRBV9 and TRBJ2-1; 8 bases map to TRBD2. CDR3 protein: CASGTSGAAYEQFF. The CDR3 DNA reads TGTGCCAGCGGGACTAGTGGGGCGGCCTATGAGCAGTTCTTC.